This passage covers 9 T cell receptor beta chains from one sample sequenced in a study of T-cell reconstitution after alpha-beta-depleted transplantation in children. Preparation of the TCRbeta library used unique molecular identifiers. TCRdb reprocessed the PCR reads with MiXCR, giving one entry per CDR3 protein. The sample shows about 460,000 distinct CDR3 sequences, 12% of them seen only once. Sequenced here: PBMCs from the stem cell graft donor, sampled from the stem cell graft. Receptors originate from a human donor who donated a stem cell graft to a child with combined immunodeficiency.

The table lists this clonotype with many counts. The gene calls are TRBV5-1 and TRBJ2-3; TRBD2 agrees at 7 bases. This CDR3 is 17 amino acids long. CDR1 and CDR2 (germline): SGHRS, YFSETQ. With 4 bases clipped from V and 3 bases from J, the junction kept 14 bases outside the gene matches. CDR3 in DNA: TGCGCCAGCAGCCCCCGGGGGGAGCCATTCGTAACAGATACGCAGTATTTT. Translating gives CASSPRGEPFVTDTQYF. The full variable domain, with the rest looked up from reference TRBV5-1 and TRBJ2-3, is KAGVTQTPRYLIKTRGQQVTLSCSPISGHRSVSWYQQTPGQGLQFLFEYFSETQRNKGNFPGRFSGRQFSNSRSEMNVSTLELGDSALYLCASSPRGEPFVTDTQYFGPGTRLTVL.

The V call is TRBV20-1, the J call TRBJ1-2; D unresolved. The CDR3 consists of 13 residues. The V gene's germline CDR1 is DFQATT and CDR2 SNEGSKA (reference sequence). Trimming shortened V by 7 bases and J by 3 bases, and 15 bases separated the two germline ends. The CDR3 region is CSVRVHPDYGYTF. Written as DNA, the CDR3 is TGCAGTGTAAGGGTCCACCCTGACTATGGCTACACCTTC.

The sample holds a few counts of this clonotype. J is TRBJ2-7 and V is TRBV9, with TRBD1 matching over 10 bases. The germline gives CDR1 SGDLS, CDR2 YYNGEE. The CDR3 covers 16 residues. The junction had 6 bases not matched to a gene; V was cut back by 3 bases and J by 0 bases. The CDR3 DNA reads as TGTGCCAGCAGCGAGGGACAGGGGCCGAGCTCCTACGAGCAGTACTTC. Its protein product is CASSEGQGPSSYEQYF.

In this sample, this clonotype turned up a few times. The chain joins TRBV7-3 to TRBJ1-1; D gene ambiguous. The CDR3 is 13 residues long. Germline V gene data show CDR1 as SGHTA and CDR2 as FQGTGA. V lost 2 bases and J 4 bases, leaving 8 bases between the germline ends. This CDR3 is CASSLSEVTEAFF. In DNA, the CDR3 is TGTGCCAGCAGCTTATCCGAAGTCACTGAAGCTTTCTTT.

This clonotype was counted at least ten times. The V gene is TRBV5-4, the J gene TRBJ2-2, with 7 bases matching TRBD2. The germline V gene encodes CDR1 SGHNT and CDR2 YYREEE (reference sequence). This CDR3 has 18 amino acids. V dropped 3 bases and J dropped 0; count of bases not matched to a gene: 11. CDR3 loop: CASSWVLSAGSNTGELFF. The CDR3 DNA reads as TGTGCCAGCAGCTGGGTTCTTTCAGCGGGGTCGAACACCGGGGAGCTGTTTTTT.

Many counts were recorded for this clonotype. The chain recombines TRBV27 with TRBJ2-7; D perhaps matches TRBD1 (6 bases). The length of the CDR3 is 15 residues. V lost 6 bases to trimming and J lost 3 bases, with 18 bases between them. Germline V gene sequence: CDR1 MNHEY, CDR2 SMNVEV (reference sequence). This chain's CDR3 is CASRLRAGANYEQYF. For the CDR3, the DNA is TGTGCCAGCAGATTGAGGGCAGGGGCGAACTACGAGCAGTACTTC.

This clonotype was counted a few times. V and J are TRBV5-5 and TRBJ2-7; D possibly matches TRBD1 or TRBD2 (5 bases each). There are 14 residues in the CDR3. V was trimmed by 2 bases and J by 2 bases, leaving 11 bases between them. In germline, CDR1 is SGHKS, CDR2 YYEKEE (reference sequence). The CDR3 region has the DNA TGTGCCAGCAGCTTTTTCGGGACCGCCTACGAGCAGTACTTC. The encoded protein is CASSFFGTAYEQYF. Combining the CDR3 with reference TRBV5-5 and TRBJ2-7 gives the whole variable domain DAGVTQSPTHLIKTRGQQVTLRCSPISGHKSVSWYQQVLGQGPQFIFQYYEKEERGRGNFPDRFSARQFPNYSSELNVNALLLGDSALYLCASSFFGTAYEQYFGPGTRLTVT.

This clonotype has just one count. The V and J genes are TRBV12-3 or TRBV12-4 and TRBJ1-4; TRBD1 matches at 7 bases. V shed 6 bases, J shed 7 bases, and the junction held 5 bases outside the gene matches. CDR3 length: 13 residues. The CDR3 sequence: CASSRGAFEKLFF. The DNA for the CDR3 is TGTGCCAGCAGCAGGGGGGCCTTTGAAAAACTGTTTTTT.

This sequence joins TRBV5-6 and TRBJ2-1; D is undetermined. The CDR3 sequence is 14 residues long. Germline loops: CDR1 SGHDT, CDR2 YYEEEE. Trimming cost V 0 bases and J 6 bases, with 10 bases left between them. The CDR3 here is CASSLGGLSNEQFF. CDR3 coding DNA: TGTGCCAGCAGCTTGGGGGGTCTCAGCAATGAGCAGTTCTTC.